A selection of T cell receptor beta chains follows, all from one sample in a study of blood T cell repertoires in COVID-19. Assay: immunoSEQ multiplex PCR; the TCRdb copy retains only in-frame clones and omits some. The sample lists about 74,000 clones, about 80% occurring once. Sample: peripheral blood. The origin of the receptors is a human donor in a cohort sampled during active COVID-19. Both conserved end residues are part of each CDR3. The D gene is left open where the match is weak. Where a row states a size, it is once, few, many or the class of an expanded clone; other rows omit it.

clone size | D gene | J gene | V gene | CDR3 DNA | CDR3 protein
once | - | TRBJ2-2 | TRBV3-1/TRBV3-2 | TGTGCCAGCAGCCAAGTGGGGGGGCATACCGGGGAGCTGTTTTTT | CASSQVGGHTGELFF
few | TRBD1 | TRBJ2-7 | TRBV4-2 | TGTGCCAGCAGCCAAGGGACAGGATTCTACGAGCAGTACTTC | CASSQGTGFYEQYF
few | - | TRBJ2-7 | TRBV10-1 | TGCGCCAGCAGTGACCCGGCTCGTGGCGGCGAGCAGTACTTC | CASSDPARGGEQYF
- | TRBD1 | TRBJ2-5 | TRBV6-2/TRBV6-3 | TGTGCCAGCAGTTCCTCCAGACAGGGATGGGATGGGGAGTACTTC | CASSSSRQGWDGEYF
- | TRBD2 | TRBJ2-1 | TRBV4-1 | TGCGCCAGCAGCCAAGATCTCGAGCGGGGGGGAAACCTTAATGAGCAGTTCTTC | CASSQDLERGGNLNEQFF
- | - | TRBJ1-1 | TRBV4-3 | TGCGCCAGCAGCCAAGGGGGCCGAGAGAACACTGAAGCTTTCTTT | CASSQGGRENTEAFF
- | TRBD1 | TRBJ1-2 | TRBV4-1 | TGCGCCAGCAGCCGCCCGGGACAGAGCTATGGCTACACCTTC | CASSRPGQSYGYTF
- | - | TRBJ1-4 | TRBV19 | TGTGCCAGTAGTGTAACAGGGAATGAAAAACTGTTTTTT | CASSVTGNEKLFF
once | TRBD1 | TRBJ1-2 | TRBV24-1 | TGTGCCACCAGTGAGCGGACAGGGGGAATCAACTATGGCTACACCTTC | CATSERTGGINYGYTF
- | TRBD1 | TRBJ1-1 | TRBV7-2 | TGTGCCAGCAGCCCAGGGGGCGGGGTGGGAACTGAAGCTTTCTTT | CASSPGGGVGTEAFF
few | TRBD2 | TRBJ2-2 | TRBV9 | TGTGCCAGCGAAGGGCTAGCGGAGAACACCGGGGAGCTGTTTTTT | CASEGLAENTGELFF
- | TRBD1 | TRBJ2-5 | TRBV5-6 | TGTGCCAGCAGCTTGGGGGACAGGGGGCGTTTCGGTGAGACCCAGTACTTC | CASSLGDRGRFGETQYF
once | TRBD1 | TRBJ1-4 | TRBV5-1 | TGCGCCAGCAGCCCCTTACAGGGGGCAGGCGAAAAACTGTTTTTT | CASSPLQGAGEKLFF
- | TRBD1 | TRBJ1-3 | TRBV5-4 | TGTGCCAGCAGCTTGCCGTCAGGGGGCGCCTCTGGAAACACCATATATTTT | CASSLPSGGASGNTIYF
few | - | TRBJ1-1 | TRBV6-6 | TGTGCCAGCAGTTCACACATGAACACTGAAGCTTTCTTT | CASSSHMNTEAFF
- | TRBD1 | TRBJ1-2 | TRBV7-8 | TGTGCCAGCAGCTTTGGGACAGGGGGCTATGGCTACACCTTC | CASSFGTGGYGYTF
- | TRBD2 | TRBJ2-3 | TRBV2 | TGTGCCAGCAACTCTTGGGGGAGGGGAGCAGATACGCAGTATTTT | CASNSWGRGADTQYF
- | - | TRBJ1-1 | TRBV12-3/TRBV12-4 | TGTGCCAGCAGTCGAGACAGGAGAGATGAAGCTTTCTTT | CASSRDRRDEAFF
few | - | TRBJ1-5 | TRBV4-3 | TGCGCCAGCAGCCGCGACAGTACCCTCAGACAGCCCCAGCATTTT | CASSRDSTLRQPQHF
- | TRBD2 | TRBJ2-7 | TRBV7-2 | TGTGCCAGCAGCTTAGCGTGGGGGGGCTCCTACGAGCAGTACTTC | CASSLAWGGSYEQYF